This is a list of T cell receptor beta chains from one sample in a study of CD8 T cells in ankylosing spondylitis. MiXCR, applied by TCRdb to the 5' RACE reads, yields one record per CDR3 protein. The sample comprises roughly 150,000 distinct CDR3 sequences, 30% to 35% of which are singletons, and 4.5% to 6% rests with the top ten. Sequencing used synovial fluid, either unsorted or a sorted T cell fraction (not recorded which). The source of these receptors is a male donor with ankylosing spondylitis. The CDR3 runs from the conserved cysteine through the conserved F or W. Each record gives: J gene, V gene, clone size, D gene, CDR3 protein, CDR3 DNA. A D gene is named only where the DNA matches it firmly. A clone size is listed for some rows: how often the clone was seen (once, few, many), or a class if it is expanded.

j_gene: TRBJ1-2
v_gene: TRBV5-1
abundance: NA
d_gene: NA
CDR3aa: CASSLAVGQGFGGYTF
CDR3nt: TGCGCCAGCAGCTTGGCCGTGGGGCAGGGATTCGGTGGCTACACCTTC

j_gene: TRBJ2-1
v_gene: TRBV24-1
abundance: NA
d_gene: NA
CDR3aa: CATSDLRRHGYSSYNEQFF
CDR3nt: TGTGCCACCAGTGATTTGCGGCGTCATGGCTACAGCTCCTACAATGAGCAGTTCTTC

j_gene: TRBJ2-1
v_gene: TRBV9
abundance: NA
d_gene: TRBD2
CDR3aa: CASATAGGPYNEQFF
CDR3nt: TGTGCCAGCGCGACGGCGGGGGGGCCCTACAATGAGCAGTTCTTC

j_gene: TRBJ2-7
v_gene: TRBV2
abundance: NA
d_gene: NA
CDR3aa: CASNHGGNYEQYF
CDR3nt: TGTGCCAGCAATCATGGGGGGAACTACGAGCAGTACTTC

j_gene: TRBJ2-2
v_gene: TRBV10-1
abundance: few
d_gene: TRBD2
CDR3aa: CARGGGQNTGELFF
CDR3nt: TGCGCCAGGGGCGGGGGGCAGAACACCGGGGAGCTGTTTTTT

j_gene: TRBJ2-2
v_gene: TRBV5-1
abundance: NA
d_gene: NA
CDR3aa: CASSLTGQLGELFF
CDR3nt: TGCGCCAGCAGCCTGACAGGCCAACTCGGGGAGCTGTTTTTT

j_gene: TRBJ1-1
v_gene: TRBV20-1
abundance: NA
d_gene: NA
CDR3aa: CSARRSQAFF
CDR3nt: TGCAGTGCTCGCAGGAGTCAAGCTTTCTTT

j_gene: TRBJ1-4
v_gene: TRBV10-2
abundance: NA
d_gene: TRBD1
CDR3aa: CASRKGQTATNEKLFF
CDR3nt: TGCGCCAGCAGGAAGGGACAGACCGCAACTAATGAAAAACTGTTTTTT

j_gene: TRBJ2-1
v_gene: TRBV20-1
abundance: NA
d_gene: NA
CDR3aa: CSAPRYNEQFF
CDR3nt: TGCAGTGCTCCCCGATACAATGAGCAGTTCTTC

j_gene: TRBJ2-3
v_gene: TRBV2
abundance: NA
d_gene: NA
CDR3aa: CASSEDPPRSDTQYF
CDR3nt: TGTGCCAGCAGTGAAGACCCTCCCAGGTCAGATACGCAGTATTTT

j_gene: TRBJ1-2
v_gene: TRBV3-1
abundance: few
d_gene: NA
CDR3aa: CASSPRGRGGYTF
CDR3nt: TGTGCCAGCAGTCCTCGGGGGCGCGGAGGCTACACCTTC

j_gene: TRBJ1-2
v_gene: TRBV11-2
abundance: few
d_gene: TRBD1
CDR3aa: CASSLGVGGQNYGYTF
CDR3nt: TGTGCCAGCAGCTTAGGGGTGGGGGGACAGAACTATGGCTACACCTTC

j_gene: TRBJ1-5
v_gene: TRBV28
abundance: NA
d_gene: NA
CDR3aa: CASSPPRGRDQPQHF
CDR3nt: TGTGCCAGCAGTCCCCCAAGGGGAAGGGATCAGCCCCAGCATTTT

j_gene: TRBJ2-3
v_gene: TRBV20-1
abundance: NA
d_gene: NA
CDR3aa: CSALGQISTDTQYF
CDR3nt: TGCAGTGCCCTAGGGCAGATCAGCACAGATACGCAGTATTTT

j_gene: TRBJ2-7
v_gene: TRBV30
abundance: NA
d_gene: NA
CDR3aa: CAWSVSGIGVSYEQYF
CDR3nt: TGTGCCTGGAGTGTATCGGGCATTGGGGTTTCCTACGAGCAGTACTTC

j_gene: TRBJ2-4
v_gene: TRBV28
abundance: many
d_gene: NA
CDR3aa: CASRGRNLAKNIQYF
CDR3nt: TGTGCCAGCAGGGGGCGAAATTTGGCCAAAAACATTCAGTACTTC

j_gene: TRBJ1-1
v_gene: TRBV20-1
abundance: NA
d_gene: NA
CDR3aa: CSAKSGGTEAFF
CDR3nt: TGCAGTGCTAAGAGCGGGGGCACTGAAGCTTTCTTT

j_gene: TRBJ2-5
v_gene: TRBV20-1
abundance: many
d_gene: TRBD2
CDR3aa: CSAFPSGRETQYF
CDR3nt: TGCAGTGCTTTCCCTAGCGGGAGGGAGACCCAGTACTTC

j_gene: TRBJ1-1
v_gene: TRBV20-1
abundance: NA
d_gene: NA
CDR3aa: CSANRANTEAFF
CDR3nt: TGCAGTGCTAACAGGGCGAACACTGAAGCTTTCTTT

j_gene: TRBJ2-5
v_gene: TRBV6-1
abundance: few
d_gene: TRBD2
CDR3aa: CASSQVSGGQFQYF
CDR3nt: TGTGCCAGCAGCCAAGTTAGCGGGGGCCAGTTTCAGTACTTC

j_gene: TRBJ2-7
v_gene: TRBV6-5
abundance: many
d_gene: TRBD2
CDR3aa: CASSYLGLASEQYF
CDR3nt: TGTGCCAGCAGTTACTTGGGACTAGCATCCGAGCAGTACTTC

j_gene: TRBJ1-2
v_gene: TRBV19
abundance: few
d_gene: NA
CDR3aa: CASSATGFSYGYTF
CDR3nt: TGTGCCAGTAGTGCCACAGGGTTCAGCTATGGCTACACCTTC

j_gene: TRBJ2-1
v_gene: TRBV12-3/TRBV12-4
abundance: NA
d_gene: TRBD2
CDR3aa: CASTRTSGRANEQFF
CDR3nt: TGTGCCAGCACCAGGACTAGCGGGAGGGCCAATGAGCAGTTCTTC

j_gene: TRBJ2-1
v_gene: TRBV28
abundance: few
d_gene: NA
CDR3aa: CATSITGQEQFF
CDR3nt: TGTGCCACCTCGATAACGGGACAAGAGCAGTTCTTC

j_gene: TRBJ2-3
v_gene: TRBV20-1
abundance: NA
d_gene: TRBD2
CDR3aa: CSARQAGGRNTQYF
CDR3nt: TGCAGTGCTAGACAAGCGGGGGGCCGCAATACGCAGTATTTT

j_gene: TRBJ1-2
v_gene: TRBV20-1
abundance: few
d_gene: NA
CDR3aa: CSAPGGGLYGYTF
CDR3nt: TGCAGTGCCCCGGGCGGGGGGCTCTATGGCTACACCTTC

j_gene: TRBJ2-3
v_gene: TRBV21-1
abundance: NA
d_gene: NA
CDR3aa: CASSRRDSSTDTQYF
CDR3nt: TGTGCCAGCAGCAGGCGGGACTCTAGCACAGATACGCAGTATTTT

j_gene: TRBJ2-7
v_gene: TRBV3-1
abundance: few
d_gene: TRBD1
CDR3aa: CASSPPRDRNEQYF
CDR3nt: TGTGCCAGCAGCCCCCCCCGGGACAGGAACGAGCAGTACTTC

j_gene: TRBJ1-1
v_gene: TRBV5-1
abundance: many
d_gene: NA
CDR3aa: CASSSQGLDLNTEAFF
CDR3nt: TGCGCCAGCAGCTCACAGGGCCTGGACTTGAACACTGAAGCTTTCTTT

j_gene: TRBJ1-1
v_gene: TRBV7-9
abundance: NA
d_gene: TRBD1
CDR3aa: CASRTTGENTEAFF
CDR3nt: TGTGCCAGCAGAACGACAGGGGAGAACACTGAAGCTTTCTTT

j_gene: TRBJ1-2
v_gene: TRBV6-6
abundance: many
d_gene: TRBD1
CDR3aa: CASSPTGDYGYTF
CDR3nt: TGTGCCAGCAGTCCAACAGGGGATTACGGCTACACCTTC

j_gene: TRBJ1-1
v_gene: TRBV3-1
abundance: few
d_gene: NA
CDR3aa: CASSQGDTLNTEAFF
CDR3nt: TGTGCCAGCAGCCAAGGGGACACGCTGAACACTGAAGCTTTCTTT

j_gene: TRBJ1-3
v_gene: TRBV20-1
abundance: NA
d_gene: NA
CDR3aa: CSASQPSVSGNTIYF
CDR3nt: TGCAGTGCTTCCCAGCCGTCAGTCTCTGGAAACACCATATATTTT

j_gene: TRBJ1-2
v_gene: TRBV6-1
abundance: few
d_gene: NA
CDR3aa: CASSPRTDYGYTF
CDR3nt: TGTGCCAGCAGTCCCCGGACGGACTATGGCTACACCTTC

j_gene: TRBJ1-2
v_gene: TRBV5-1
abundance: many
d_gene: TRBD1
CDR3aa: CASRTGMNYGYTF
CDR3nt: TGCGCCAGCCGGACAGGGATGAACTATGGCTACACCTTC

j_gene: TRBJ1-6
v_gene: TRBV20-1
abundance: NA
d_gene: TRBD1
CDR3aa: CSAKRAGTGDNSPLHF
CDR3nt: TGCAGTGCAAAACGGGCGGGGACAGGGGACAATTCACCCCTCCACTTT

j_gene: TRBJ2-1
v_gene: TRBV20-1
abundance: NA
d_gene: NA
CDR3aa: CSAPPPTGRVYNEQFF
CDR3nt: TGCAGTGCCCCCCCGCCCACAGGGAGGGTTTACAATGAGCAGTTCTTC

j_gene: TRBJ2-1
v_gene: TRBV29-1
abundance: many
d_gene: TRBD1
CDR3aa: CSVEGQGSGRSEQFF
CDR3nt: TGCAGCGTTGAGGGACAGGGGAGCGGGAGAAGTGAGCAGTTCTTC

j_gene: TRBJ1-4
v_gene: TRBV29-1
abundance: NA
d_gene: NA
CDR3aa: CSVVVGKSTNEKLFF
CDR3nt: TGCAGCGTTGTGGTAGGGAAATCAACTAATGAAAAACTGTTTTTT

j_gene: TRBJ1-1
v_gene: TRBV5-6
abundance: NA
d_gene: NA
CDR3aa: CARSTGLNGKEAFF
CDR3nt: TGTGCCAGGAGCACTGGGCTCAACGGGAAAGAAGCTTTCTTT

j_gene: TRBJ2-3
v_gene: TRBV6-1
abundance: NA
d_gene: NA
CDR3aa: CASRSRGVRADTQYF
CDR3nt: TGTGCCAGCAGAAGCAGGGGAGTTAGGGCAGATACGCAGTATTTT

j_gene: TRBJ2-1
v_gene: TRBV7-6
abundance: NA
d_gene: TRBD1
CDR3aa: CASSLSTDRGSDNEQFF
CDR3nt: TGTGCCAGCAGCCTTTCAACGGACAGGGGGAGTGACAATGAGCAGTTCTTC

j_gene: TRBJ1-5
v_gene: TRBV23-1
abundance: few
d_gene: NA
CDR3aa: CASSQGYAHYSNQPQHF
CDR3nt: TGCGCCAGCAGTCAGGGATATGCTCACTATAGCAATCAGCCCCAGCATTTT

j_gene: TRBJ2-5
v_gene: TRBV2
abundance: few
d_gene: NA
CDR3aa: CASSVGQETQYF
CDR3nt: TGTGCCAGCAGCGTTGGCCAAGAGACCCAGTACTTC

j_gene: TRBJ2-3
v_gene: TRBV4-2
abundance: few
d_gene: NA
CDR3aa: CASSQGGRGAQYF
CDR3nt: TGTGCCAGCAGCCAGGGGGGGAGGGGGGCGCAGTATTTT

j_gene: TRBJ2-7
v_gene: TRBV20-1
abundance: few
d_gene: NA
CDR3aa: CSARSGFLPTYEQYF
CDR3nt: TGCAGTGCTAGATCCGGGTTTCTCCCCACTTACGAGCAGTACTTC

j_gene: TRBJ2-7
v_gene: TRBV14
abundance: NA
d_gene: NA
CDR3aa: CASSQDFGREQYF
CDR3nt: TGTGCCAGCAGCCAAGATTTTGGGAGAGAGCAGTACTTC

j_gene: TRBJ2-7
v_gene: TRBV15
abundance: NA
d_gene: NA
CDR3aa: CATSNLVGQKTYELYF
CDR3nt: TGTGCCACCAGCAATCTCGTAGGACAGAAAACCTACGAGCTGTACTTC

j_gene: TRBJ2-7
v_gene: TRBV20-1
abundance: few
d_gene: TRBD1
CDR3aa: CSASERGLYEQYF
CDR3nt: TGCAGTGCTAGCGAGAGGGGGCTCTACGAGCAGTACTTC

j_gene: TRBJ2-1
v_gene: TRBV20-1
abundance: NA
d_gene: TRBD2
CDR3aa: CSAPLWRGDSSSYNEQFF
CDR3nt: TGCAGTGCCCCGTTGTGGCGGGGGGACTCTAGCTCCTACAATGAGCAGTTCTTC

j_gene: TRBJ2-2
v_gene: TRBV7-2
abundance: NA
d_gene: TRBD2
CDR3aa: CASSLARGLAGGGGELFF
CDR3nt: TGTGCCAGCAGCTTAGCAAGGGGACTAGCGGGAGGTGGCGGGGAGCTGTTTTTT

j_gene: TRBJ1-5
v_gene: TRBV6-1
abundance: NA
d_gene: TRBD1
CDR3aa: CASTSGQVTDQPQHF
CDR3nt: TGTGCCAGCACCTCGGGACAGGTGACCGATCAGCCCCAGCATTTT

j_gene: TRBJ1-1
v_gene: TRBV11-1
abundance: many
d_gene: NA
CDR3aa: CASSLGVEGEAFF
CDR3nt: TGTGCCAGCAGCTTAGGTGTGGAAGGTGAAGCTTTCTTT

j_gene: TRBJ1-1
v_gene: TRBV11-3
abundance: NA
d_gene: NA
CDR3aa: CASSLGTQGSREAFF
CDR3nt: TGTGCCAGCAGCTTGGGAACACAGGGTTCGCGAGAAGCTTTCTTT

j_gene: TRBJ1-6
v_gene: TRBV12-3/TRBV12-4
abundance: NA
d_gene: NA
CDR3aa: CASSQRVGGPNSPLHF
CDR3nt: TGTGCCAGCAGCCAAAGGGTTGGGGGACCGAATTCACCCCTCCACTTT